This T cell receptor (beta chain) was found in a study of Graves' ophthalmopathy and Graves' hyperthyroidism. Study details: Peripheral blood was gathered at the point of initial diagnosis, before any treatment started.

The CDR3 has 13 amino acids. CDR1 is SGHRS, CDR2 YFSETQ, per germline. Trimming cost V 0 bases and J 9 bases, with 13 bases left between them. Researchers turned away patients with other autoimmune diseases, uncontrolled infections, pregnancy or lactation. It was from roughly 9.3 ml of fresh peripheral blood that the PBMCs came. Amplification of TCR beta CDR3 regions used RNA transcripts. In the first round, RT-PCR was carried out with HTBI primers, and a multiplex PCR formed the second round. TCRdb ran MiXCR on the multiplex PCR reads and lists one entry per CDR3 protein. The sample has 350,000 to 450,000 distinct CDR3 sequences, about 21% seen once.

This sequence was found in a woman younger than 30 with stable Graves' hyperthyroidism. The sequencing sample was made of peripheral blood. The gene calls are TRBV5-1 and TRBJ2-7; the D is unclear. The CDR3 bases are TGCGCCAGCAGCTTGGTGGAAAAGACCCTGCAGTACTTC. Protein: CASSLVEKTLQYF.